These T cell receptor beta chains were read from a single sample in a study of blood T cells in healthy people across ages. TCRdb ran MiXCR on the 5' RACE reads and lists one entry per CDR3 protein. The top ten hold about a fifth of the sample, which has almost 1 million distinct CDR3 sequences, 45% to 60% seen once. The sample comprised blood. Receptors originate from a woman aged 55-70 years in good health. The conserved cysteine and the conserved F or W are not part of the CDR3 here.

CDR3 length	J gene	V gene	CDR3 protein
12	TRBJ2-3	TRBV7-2	ASSSGQPPDTQY
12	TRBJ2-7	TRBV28	ASGPGTGYHEQY
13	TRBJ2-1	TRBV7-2	ASSFDSSIYNEQF
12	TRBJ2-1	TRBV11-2	ASRGLAAYNEQF
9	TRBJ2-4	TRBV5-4	ASSHLGIQY
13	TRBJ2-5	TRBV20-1	SARIETRAVETQY
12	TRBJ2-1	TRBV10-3	AISESPSEDEQF
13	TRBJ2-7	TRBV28	ASSLPVGGPREQY
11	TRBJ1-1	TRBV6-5	ASRRTQVGEAF
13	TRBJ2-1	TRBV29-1	SVGTSGRGRNEQF
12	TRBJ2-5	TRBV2	ASSVGAGLKTQY
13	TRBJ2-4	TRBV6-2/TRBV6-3	ASRTYREAKNIQY
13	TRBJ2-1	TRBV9	ASSAVGGIMNEQF
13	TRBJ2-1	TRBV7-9	ASSLGANHYNEQF
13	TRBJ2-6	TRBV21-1	ASSSGNPGANVLT
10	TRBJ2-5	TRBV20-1	SAAPVGGTQY
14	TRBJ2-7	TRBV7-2	ASSPQRAFGSYEQY
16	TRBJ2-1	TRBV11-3	ASSSFGLAGPQNNEQF
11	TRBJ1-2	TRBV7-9	ASSTIGTRGYT
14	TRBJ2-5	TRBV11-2	ASRGRGTLAQEAQY
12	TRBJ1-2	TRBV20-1	SARETGDQYGYT
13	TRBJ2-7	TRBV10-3	AISEGSGSSYEQY
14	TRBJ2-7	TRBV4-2	ASSQDSRDRFYEQY
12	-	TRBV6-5	ASSARRAQETQY
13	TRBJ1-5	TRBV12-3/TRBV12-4	ASSRQDYSNQPQH
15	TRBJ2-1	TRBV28	ASSLVGLAGGNNEQF
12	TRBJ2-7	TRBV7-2	ASSFGTSLLEQY
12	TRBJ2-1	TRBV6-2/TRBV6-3	ASRTGGAYNERF
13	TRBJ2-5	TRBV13	ASSFGGLGKETQY
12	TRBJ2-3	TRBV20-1	SSRPVLYTDTQY
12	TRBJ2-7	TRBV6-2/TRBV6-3	ASRVRGQSYEQY
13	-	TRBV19	ASSIQGLAEYEQY
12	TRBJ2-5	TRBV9	ASSVSGSGETQY
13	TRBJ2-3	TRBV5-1	ASSVTGGMEDTQY
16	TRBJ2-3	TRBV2	ASSPRTSGSSSEDTQY
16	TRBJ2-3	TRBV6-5	ASSYSRPAAIGTDTQY
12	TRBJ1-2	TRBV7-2	ASSLERVYYGYT
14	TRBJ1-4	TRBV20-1	SASLHIIATNEKLF
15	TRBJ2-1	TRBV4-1	ASSQVPGRGSYNEQF
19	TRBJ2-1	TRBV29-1	SVHGEDRGQLAGRPYNEQF
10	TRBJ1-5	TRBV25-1	ASSAQNQPQH
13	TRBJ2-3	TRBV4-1	ASSLETFDTDTQY
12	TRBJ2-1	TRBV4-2	ASSGEVAGVEQF
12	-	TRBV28	ASSSGLASSEQY
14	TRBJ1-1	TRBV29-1	SVEDYRAFLVNEAF
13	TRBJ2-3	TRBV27	ASLRQGTSTDTQY
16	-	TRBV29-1	GVGGGLAGVFRNYEQY
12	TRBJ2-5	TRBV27	ASRGLAVQETQY
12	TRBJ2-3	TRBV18	ASSQLVNTDTQY
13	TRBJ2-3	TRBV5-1	ASSLETGTLDTQY
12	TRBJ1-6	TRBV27	ASRAGGGDSPLH
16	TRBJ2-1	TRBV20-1	SARPILAGGASYNEQF
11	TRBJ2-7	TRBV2	ASAEGASYEQY
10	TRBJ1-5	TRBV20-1	SADREGQPQH
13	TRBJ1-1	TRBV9	ASSPTGLKGTEAF
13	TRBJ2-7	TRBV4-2	ASSQEAGTEAKQY
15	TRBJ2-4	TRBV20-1	SAPLPVRTGGKNIQY